This TCR beta chain appears in the sequencing data of a study of T cell repertoires in cytomegalovirus infection. About the study: In public TCR beta signatures, there were indications of both CMV infection and matching HLA type.

Comment on this clonotype: The antigen is unknown. A much larger clone differs from this one at a single base, so this may be a read error. The conserved final phenylalanine or tryptophan is absent from the CDR3, which likely points to a read error.

This CDR3 is built from 11 residues. Trimming shortened V by 9 bases and J by 4 bases, and 10 bases separated the two germline ends. From germline, CDR1 is SGHTA and CDR2 FQGTGA. Each CDR3 protein is one row after TCRdb ran MiXCR on the reads. The sample contains around 290,000 distinct CDR3 sequences, under 30% of which appear only once. Study-wide results and caveats: There were HLA-C-restricted CMV-specific TCR beta clonotypes dominating the ex vivo response. Public TCR beta family frequency separated CMV-and-HLA carriers, including in an independent cohort.

The chain has TRBV7-3 and TRBJ2-7, with D uncertain. Sequenced input: PBMCs. This TCR was recovered from a human donor in good health (CMV status not recorded). Some clones in this sample may be carry-over from other donors' samples. The CDR3 region has the DNA TGTGCCAGTGCAGGTTTTTACGAGCAGTACTCC. This encodes CASAGFYEQYS.